This is a list of T cell receptor beta chains from one sample in a study of blood T cell repertoires in COVID-19. The data were produced by immunoSEQ multiplex PCR, yet TCRdb's version contains in-frame clones alone and is incomplete. The sample contains about 400,000 clones, roughly 87% of which appear only once. The sample comprised PBMCs or T cells enriched from blood (not recorded which). All receptors derive from a woman between 40 and 55 years old with acute COVID-19. The CDR3 runs from the conserved cysteine through the conserved F or W. The D gene is left open where the match is weak. Where a row states a size, it is once, few, many or the class of an expanded clone; other rows omit it.

cdr3_aa cdr3_nt d_call cdr3_length j_call clone_size v_call
CASSRTGQGAYEQYF TGTGCCAGCAGCCGTACGGGACAGGGGGCTTACGAGCAGTACTTC TRBD1 15 TRBJ2-7 - TRBV6-5
CASSYGGATGELFF TGTGCCAGCAGCTACGGGGGGGCCACCGGGGAGCTGTTTTTT TRBD2 14 TRBJ2-2 - TRBV3-1/TRBV3-2
CASSYRGQLPDTQYF TGTGCCAGCAGTTATAGGGGACAGTTGCCAGATACGCAGTATTTT TRBD1 15 TRBJ2-3 - TRBV6-5
CASSPGQGRGYGYTF TGTGCCAGCAGTCCTGGACAGGGCAGGGGCTATGGCTACACCTTC TRBD1 15 TRBJ1-2 once TRBV6-5
CASSLADTNSPLHF TGTGCCAGCAGCTTAGCGGACACTAATTCACCCCTCCACTTT - 14 TRBJ1-6 - TRBV7-9
CASSLADRGRETQYF TGTGCCAGCAGCTTAGCCGACAGGGGGAGAGAGACCCAGTACTTC TRBD1 15 TRBJ2-5 - TRBV7-9
CAWTRQGAGETQYF TGTGCCTGGACTCGGCAGGGGGCTGGAGAGACCCAGTACTTC TRBD1 14 TRBJ2-5 - TRBV30
CASSPLTAYEQYF TGTGCCAGCTCACCACTGACAGCTTACGAGCAGTACTTC - 13 TRBJ2-7 few TRBV18
CASSLSSVAGTYNEQFF TGTGCCAGCAGTTTATCTTCCGTGGCAGGGACTTACAATGAGCAGTTCTTC - 17 TRBJ2-1 - TRBV28
CATSTRDRGDSPLHF TGTGCCACCAGCACACGAGACAGGGGAGACTCACCCCTCCACTTT TRBD1 15 TRBJ1-6 - TRBV15
CASSLTGNTEAFF TGTGCCAGCAGTCTGACGGGGAACACTGAAGCTTTCTTT - 13 TRBJ1-1 - TRBV25-1
CASSQAGLAGGGVGDTQYF TGTGCCAGCAGCCAAGCTGGGCTAGCGGGGGGCGGGGTTGGTGATACGCAGTATTTT TRBD2 19 TRBJ2-3 - TRBV3-1/TRBV3-2
CASSQTGGGTEAFF TGTGCCAGCAGCCAAACAGGGGGAGGTACTGAAGCTTTCTTT TRBD1 14 TRBJ1-1 - TRBV3-1/TRBV3-2
CASSSPGQMNTEAFF TGTGCCAGCAGTTCCCCAGGACAGATGAACACTGAAGCTTTCTTT - 15 TRBJ1-1 many TRBV27
CASSLNRERYEQYF TGTGCCAGCAGCTTGAACAGGGAACGCTACGAGCAGTACTTC - 14 TRBJ2-7 - TRBV7-9